Listed below are T cell receptor beta chains from one sample, sequenced in a study of cytomegalovirus exposure and HLA in healthy donors. Here immunoSEQ multiplex PCR was the method, and the copy in TCRdb shows in-frame clones only, minus some. This sample carries 100,000 to 150,000 clones, 72% of them seen once, and the ten largest clones take approximately 4%. The sample was PBMCs. These receptors came from a man aged 45-60 years in good health and CMV-seropositive. CDR3s include the opening cysteine and the closing phenylalanine or tryptophan. D genes are given only for firm matches. Clone size is shown for a subset of rows, as once, few, many or a class of expanded clone.

J gene,clone size,D gene,V gene,CDR3 DNA,CDR3 protein
TRBJ2-3,once,TRBD2,TRBV6-1,TGTGCCAGCAGCCTAGCGGGGAGCACAGATACGCAGTATTTT,CASSLAGSTDTQYF
TRBJ2-1,once,TRBD2,TRBV5-8,TGTGCCAGCAGCTCCGCCATACTAGCGGGAGGGCATGGTGAGCAGTTCTTC,CASSSAILAGGHGEQFF
TRBJ2-2,.,.,TRBV19,TGTGCCAGTAGTATAGTTCGGGGAGGCCGGTTTCCGAACACCGGGGAGCTGTTTTTT,CASSIVRGGRFPNTGELFF
TRBJ1-2,.,.,TRBV19,TGTGCCAGTAGCCCCCTTAGACAAGACTATGGCTACACCTTC,CASSPLRQDYGYTF
TRBJ2-2,.,TRBD1,TRBV7-9,TGTGCCAGCAGCTTTGATCCGCGGACAGGGGGCACCGGGGAGCTGTTTTTT,CASSFDPRTGGTGELFF
TRBJ1-2,.,TRBD1,TRBV28,TGTGCCAGCAGTTTACCGACAGGGGTTTGTGGCTACACCTTC,CASSLPTGVCGYTF
TRBJ2-3,.,.,TRBV7-3,TGTGCCAGCAGCTTAAGTGACTTCACAGATACGCAGTATTTT,CASSLSDFTDTQYF
TRBJ1-6,few,TRBD1,TRBV6-5,TGTGCCAGCAGTTACACGGGGACAGGGGGAAAATCACCCCTCCACTTT,CASSYTGTGGKSPLHF
TRBJ1-2,.,.,TRBV27,TGTGCCAGCAGTTCGGAGGGGCCGAAATATGGCTACACCTTC,CASSSEGPKYGYTF
TRBJ2-3,.,TRBD2,TRBV4-3,TGCGCCAGCAGCCAAGACAGCGGGAGGGCCATAGATACGCAGTATTTT,CASSQDSGRAIDTQYF
TRBJ1-4,.,.,TRBV2,TGTGCCACACGTATGACAGGAGCAACTAATGAAAAACTGTTTTTT,CATRMTGATNEKLFF
TRBJ1-1,.,.,TRBV7-8,TGTGCCAGCAGCTTAGGTCGCCAGGATAGCACTGAAGCTTTCTTT,CASSLGRQDSTEAFF
TRBJ2-1,.,TRBD2,TRBV6-6,TGTGCCTCAATAGCGGGGGGCTCCTCCTACAATGAGCAGTTCTTC,CASIAGGSSYNEQFF
TRBJ1-2,.,.,TRBV6-6,TGTGCCAGCAGTCGGACAGAAATGAACTATGGCTACACCTTC,CASSRTEMNYGYTF
TRBJ1-4,.,TRBD1,TRBV25-1,TGTGCCAGCAGTGAAGGGACAGTCTCCCAAGCAACTAATGAAAAACTGTTTTTT,CASSEGTVSQATNEKLFF
TRBJ2-1,.,.,TRBV7-9,TGTGCCAGCAGCTTAGTCTCTAGTCAGCAGTTCTTC,CASSLVSSQQFF
TRBJ1-4,.,TRBD1,TRBV5-4,TGTGCCAGCAGCTTCGGACAGGGGGGTCTTCAAAAACTGTTTTTT,CASSFGQGGLQKLFF
TRBJ2-1,few,.,TRBV4-1,TGCGCCAGCAGCCCGGACACGAGCTCCTACAATGAGCAGTTCTTC,CASSPDTSSYNEQFF
TRBJ2-7,.,.,TRBV5-5,TGTGCCAGCAGCTCGCACACCGGGAGCTCCTACGAGCAGTACTTC,CASSSHTGSSYEQYF
TRBJ2-6,.,.,TRBV5-1,TGCGCCAGCAGCCCCGACAGCTCTGGGGCCAACGTCCTGACTTTC,CASSPDSSGANVLTF
TRBJ2-7,few,.,TRBV7-2,TGTGCCAGCAGCTTAGAGTACAGTGGATACGAGCAGTACTTC,CASSLEYSGYEQYF
TRBJ2-1,.,TRBD1,TRBV11-3,TGTGCCAGCAGCTTAGTAGGGGGCGATGAGCAGTTCTTC,CASSLVGGDEQFF
TRBJ2-7,.,.,TRBV4-3,TGCGCCAGCAGCCAAGTCTTAGGAGCGGCCCACGAGCAGTACTTC,CASSQVLGAAHEQYF
TRBJ1-2,many,TRBD1,TRBV4-1,TGCGCCAGCAGGGGACAGGGGGTCGTGGGTGGCTACACCTTC,CASRGQGVVGGYTF
TRBJ1-2,few,.,TRBV5-1,TGCGCCAGCAGCCCCGACACCTATGGCTACACCTTC,CASSPDTYGYTF
TRBJ2-5,.,.,TRBV11-2,TGTGCCAGCAGCTTAGTTCCTCTTCCCCCAGAGACCCAGTACTTC,CASSLVPLPPETQYF
TRBJ1-1,.,.,TRBV7-8,TGTGCCAGCAGCCACCCCAGGAATGAAGCTTTCTTT,CASSHPRNEAFF
TRBJ1-1,.,.,TRBV10-1,TGCGCCAGCAGTGCCACGGGCACTGAAGCTTTCTTT,CASSATGTEAFF
TRBJ2-1,.,TRBD2,TRBV11-1,TGTGCCAGCAGCTTAGCCCTCTTAGCGGGATTCGGGAATGAGCAGTTCTTC,CASSLALLAGFGNEQFF
TRBJ1-6,.,.,TRBV19,TGTGCCAGTAGTCTTACAGGGTTCTCACCCCTCCACTTT,CASSLTGFSPLHF
TRBJ1-2,.,.,TRBV7-9,TGTGCCAGCAGCTTATTACAGGGAAACTATGGCTACACCTTC,CASSLLQGNYGYTF
TRBJ2-3,.,TRBD2,TRBV7-2,TGTGCCAGCAGCCGGACTAGCGGGAGAATAAGCACAGATACGCAGTATTTT,CASSRTSGRISTDTQYF
TRBJ1-2,.,.,TRBV10-3,TGTGCCATCAGTCCACCCTGGGACAACGCTAACTATGGCTACACCTTC,CAISPPWDNANYGYTF
TRBJ2-7,.,.,TRBV5-8,TGTGCCAGCAGCCGAGTATCCGAGCAGTACTTC,CASSRVSEQYF
TRBJ2-3,.,.,TRBV5-6,TGTGCCAGCAGCCCCGGAGTAGATACGCAGTATTTT,CASSPGVDTQYF
TRBJ1-2,once,TRBD1,TRBV29-1,TGCAGCGTTGAAGATCGCGGGACAGTCTATGGCTACACCTTC,CSVEDRGTVYGYTF
TRBJ1-2,.,.,TRBV6-1,TGTGCCAGCAGTGAAGGGACAGCAAACTATGGCTACACCTTC,CASSEGTANYGYTF
TRBJ2-5,.,TRBD1,TRBV5-4,TGTGCCAGCAGCGTCCGGGACAGGGGAGATCAAGAGACCCAGTACTTC,CASSVRDRGDQETQYF
TRBJ2-1,.,TRBD1,TRBV5-1,TGCGCCAGCAGTAGGGACAGCTTCAGCTCCTACAATGAGCAGTTCTTC,CASSRDSFSSYNEQFF
TRBJ2-2,.,.,TRBV7-2,TGTGCCAGCAGCCCCGCATTTCGGGAACCCACCGGGGAGCTGTTTTTT,CASSPAFREPTGELFF
TRBJ1-5,few,TRBD1,TRBV2,TGTGCCAGCAGATCGACAGGGAATCAGCCCCAGCATTTT,CASRSTGNQPQHF
TRBJ2-3,few,.,TRBV18,TGTGCCAGCTCACCGTCTAGCGGCACAGATACGCAGTATTTT,CASSPSSGTDTQYF
TRBJ1-1,.,.,TRBV6-1,TGTGCCAGCAGGCGACAGATGAACACTGAAGCTTTCTTT,CASRRQMNTEAFF
TRBJ1-2,.,.,TRBV6-5,TGTGCCAGCACCCCGGGGTGGGGCTATGGCTACACCTTC,CASTPGWGYGYTF
TRBJ1-5,once,.,TRBV15,TGTGCCACCAGCCCTATCTTGGGAGGGCTTGGTAATCAGCCCCAGCATTTT,CATSPILGGLGNQPQHF